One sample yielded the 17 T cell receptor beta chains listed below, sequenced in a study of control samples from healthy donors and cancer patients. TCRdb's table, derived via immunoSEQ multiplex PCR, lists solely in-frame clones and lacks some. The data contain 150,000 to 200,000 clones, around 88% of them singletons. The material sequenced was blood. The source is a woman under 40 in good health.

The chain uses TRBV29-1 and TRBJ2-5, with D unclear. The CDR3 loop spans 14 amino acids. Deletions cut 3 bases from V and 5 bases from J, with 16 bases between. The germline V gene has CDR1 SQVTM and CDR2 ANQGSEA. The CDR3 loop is CSVDRAGSRETQYF. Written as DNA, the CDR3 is TGCAGCGTTGATCGGGCCGGCTCCAGGGAGACCCAGTACTTC.

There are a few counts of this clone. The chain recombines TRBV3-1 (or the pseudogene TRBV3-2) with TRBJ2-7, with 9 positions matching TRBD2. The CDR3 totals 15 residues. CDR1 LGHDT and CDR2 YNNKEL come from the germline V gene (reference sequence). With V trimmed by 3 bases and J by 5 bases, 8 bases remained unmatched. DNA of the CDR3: TGTGCCAGCAGCCATTTAGCGGGAGCTGGAAACGAGCAGTACTTC. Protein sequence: CASSHLAGAGNEQYF.

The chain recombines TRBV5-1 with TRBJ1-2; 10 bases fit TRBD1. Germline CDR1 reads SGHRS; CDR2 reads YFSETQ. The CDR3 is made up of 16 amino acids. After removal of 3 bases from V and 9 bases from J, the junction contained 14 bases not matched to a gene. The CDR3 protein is CASSWASDRGERSYTF. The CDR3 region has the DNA TGCGCCAGCAGCTGGGCCTCGGACAGGGGGGAGAGGAGCTACACCTTC.

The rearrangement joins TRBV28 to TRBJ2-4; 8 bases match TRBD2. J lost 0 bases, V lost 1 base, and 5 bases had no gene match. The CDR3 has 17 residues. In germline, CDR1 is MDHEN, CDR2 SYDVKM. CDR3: CASSLSSGSLAKNIQYF. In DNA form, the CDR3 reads TGTGCCAGCAGTTTATCGAGCGGGAGCCTAGCCAAAAACATTCAGTACTTC.

CDR3 in amino acids: CASSSADTGFPRDTQYF. DNA of the CDR3: TGTGCCAGCAGCTCAGCCGACACTGGGTTTCCTCGGGATACGCAGTATTTT. J is TRBJ2-3 and V is TRBV7-2; D is unclear. With 4 bases removed from V and 6 bases from J, the gap between germline ends came to 23 bases. Germline V gene data show CDR1 as SGHTA and CDR2 as FQGNSA. The CDR3 has 17 residues. The full variable domain, with the rest looked up from reference TRBV7-2 and TRBJ2-3, is GAGVSQSPSNKVTEKGKDVELRCDPISGHTALYWYRQSLGQGLEFLIYFQGNSAPDKSGLPSDRFSAERTGGSVSTLTIQRTQQEDSAVYLCASSSADTGFPRDTQYFGPGTRLTVL.

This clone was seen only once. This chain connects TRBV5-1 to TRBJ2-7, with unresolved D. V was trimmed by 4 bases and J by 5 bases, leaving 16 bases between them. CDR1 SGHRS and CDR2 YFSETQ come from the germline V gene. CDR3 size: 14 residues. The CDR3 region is CASSAALGSHEQYF. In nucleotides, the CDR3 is TGCGCCAGCAGCGCCGCCCTAGGTTCCCACGAGCAGTACTTC.

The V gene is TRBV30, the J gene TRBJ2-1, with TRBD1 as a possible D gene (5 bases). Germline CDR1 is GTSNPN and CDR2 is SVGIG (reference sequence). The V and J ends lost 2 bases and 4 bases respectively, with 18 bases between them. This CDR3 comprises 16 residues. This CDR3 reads CAWSRKGQGGYNEQFF. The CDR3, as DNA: TGTGCCTGGAGTCGTAAGGGTCAGGGCGGATACAATGAGCAGTTCTTC.

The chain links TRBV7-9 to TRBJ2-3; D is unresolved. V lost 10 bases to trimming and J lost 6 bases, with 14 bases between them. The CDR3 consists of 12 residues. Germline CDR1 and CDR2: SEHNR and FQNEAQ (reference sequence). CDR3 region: CATTPQVDTQYF. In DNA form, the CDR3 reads TGTGCCACAACCCCCCAAGTGGATACGCAGTATTTT.

The CDR3 region has the DNA TGTGCCAGCAGCCTCCGAATTAATGAGCAGTTCTTC. This codes for CASSLRINEQFF. The chain is built from TRBV5-4 and TRBJ2-1, with D unresolved. This CDR3 has 12 residues. Trimming took 4 bases from V and 7 from J, leaving 9 bases between them. CDR1 is SGHNT and CDR2 is YYREEE in the germline V gene (reference sequence).

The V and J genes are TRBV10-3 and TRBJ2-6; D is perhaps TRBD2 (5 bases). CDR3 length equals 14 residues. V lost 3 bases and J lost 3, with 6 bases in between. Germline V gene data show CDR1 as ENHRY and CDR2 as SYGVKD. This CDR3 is CAISDGDGANVLTF. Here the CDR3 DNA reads TGTGCCATCAGTGACGGGGATGGGGCCAACGTCCTGACTTTC.

CDR3 nucleotides: TGTGCCAGCAGTTTCTCACCGGGACTCTCAAATGAGCAGTTCTTC. Translation: CASSFSPGLSNEQFF. J is TRBJ2-1 and V is TRBV27; perhaps TRBD2 as D (6 bases). The CDR3 runs 15 residues. V was pared by 3 bases and J by 7 bases, with 16 bases between. Germline CDR1 and CDR2: MNHEY and SMNVEV (reference sequence).

The CDR3 nucleotides read TGTGCCAGTAATTCCCAGGACCGGCCCCAGCATTTT. Amino acids: CASNSQDRPQHF. The chain recombines TRBV19 with TRBJ1-5, with unresolved D. Trimming shortened V by 7 bases and J by 9 bases, and 13 bases separated the two germline ends. The CDR3 sequence is 12 residues long. Per the germline V gene, CDR1 is LNHDA and CDR2 is SQIVND (reference sequence).

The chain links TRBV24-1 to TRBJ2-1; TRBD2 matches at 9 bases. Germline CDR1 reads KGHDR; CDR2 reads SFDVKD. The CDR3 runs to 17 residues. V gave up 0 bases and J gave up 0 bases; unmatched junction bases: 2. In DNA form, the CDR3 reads TGTGCCACCAGTGATTTGCGGCGGGAGGGCTCCTACAATGAGCAGTTCTTC. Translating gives CATSDLRREGSYNEQFF.

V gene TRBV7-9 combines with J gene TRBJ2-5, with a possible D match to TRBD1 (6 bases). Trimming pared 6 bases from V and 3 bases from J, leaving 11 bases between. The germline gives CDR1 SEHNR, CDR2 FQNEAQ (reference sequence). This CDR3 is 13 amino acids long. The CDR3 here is CASRFSGEETQYF. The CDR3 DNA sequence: TGTGCCAGCAGGTTCTCAGGGGAAGAGACCCAGTACTTC.

DNA of the CDR3: TGCGCCAGCAGCATCGGACTAGCAGAATACAATGAGCAGTTCTTC. Translated: CASSIGLAEYNEQFF. This rearrangement joins TRBV5-1 to TRBJ2-1; 8 bases are shared with TRBD2. Germline V gene data show CDR1 as SGHRS and CDR2 as YFSETQ. The CDR3 runs to 15 residues. V was clipped by 4 bases and J by 4 bases; unmatched bases: 7. Together with reference TRBV5-1 and TRBJ2-1, the CDR3 gives the full variable domain: KAGVTQTPRYLIKTRGQQVTLSCSPISGHRSVSWYQQTPGQGLQFLFEYFSETQRNKGNFPGRFSGRQFSNSRSEMNVSTLELGDSALYLCASSIGLAEYNEQFFGPGTRLTVL.

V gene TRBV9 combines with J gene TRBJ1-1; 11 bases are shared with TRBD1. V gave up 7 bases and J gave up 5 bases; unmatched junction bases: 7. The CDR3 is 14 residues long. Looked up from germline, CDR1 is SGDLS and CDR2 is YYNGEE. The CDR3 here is CASGPGTGGTEAFF. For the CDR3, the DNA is TGTGCCAGCGGCCCAGGGACAGGGGGAACTGAAGCTTTCTTT.

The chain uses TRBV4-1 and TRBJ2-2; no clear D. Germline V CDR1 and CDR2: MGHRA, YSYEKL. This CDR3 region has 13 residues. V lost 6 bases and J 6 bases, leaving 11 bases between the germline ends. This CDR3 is CASSKSGPGELFF. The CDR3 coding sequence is TGCGCCAGCAGTAAGAGTGGGCCCGGGGAGCTGTTTTTT.